The T cell receptor beta chain described here comes from a study of long-term antiretroviral therapy in people with HIV (dated by TCRdb to between 2021 and 2022). In the study overall: The earliest samples were collected about a decade before the 2015 WHO recommendation for immediate ART, when ART was typically delayed until CD4 counts fell. No cross-contamination during QIAcube processing was seen in test extractions of a monoclonal T-cell line run alongside roughly 35 polyclonal samples. A retrospective serial study tested whether changes in peripheral blood TRB repertoire composition and diversity were associated with ART initiation and durable HIV suppression. From 25 to 30 adults with confirmed HIV infection, the cohort provided 192 cryopreserved PBMC samples, gathered serially across a mean of roughly 6 years (range 1-12). Among the roughly 30 participants with HIV, around 10 were female. Paper-wide results and their limitations: Unsorted PBMC were profiled instead of sorted CD4+ and CD8+ T cells because pre-ART samples had limited cell numbers. Expanded TRB clones identified before ART initiation dominated the repertoire at all time points, although this dominance fluctuated and declined in many PLHIV after ART. Narrower CDR3 length ranges were observed in HIV repertoires than in controls, and an antigen-experienced repertoire with only a slight naive shift after ART was suggested by the network structure. A significant increase in TRB diversity was found to be associated with ART initiation, although TRB diversity was observed to remain significantly below that of transplant donor controls even after long-term ART. Inferences about post-ART repertoire changes were limited because no data were available on ART adherence, viral resistance or therapy changes. Limited PBMC availability meant only the TCR beta chain was sequenced, without alpha chain pairing. Samples dated from 2004 to 2017, and the ART regimens used may be less effective than current ones.

To be included, a participant needed at least one PBMC sample from before ART initiation plus at least two post-ART samples. All participants with HIV were treated in the United States of America. Before DNA extraction, cryopreserved samples of roughly 0.9-11 million PBMC were thawed and washed. At the time of the earliest PBMC sample, participants with HIV were aged between roughly 20 and 60 years. Per participant, PBMC samples came from 1-4 timepoints prior to ART initiation and 2-8 timepoints following ART initiation, for a median of 7 samples. For every participant, serial HIV viral load, CD4+ T-cell count, ART history and demographic data were obtained. A Qiagen kit on a QIAcube was used to extract genomic DNA from unsorted PBMC, with samples processed in batches of 12. For CDR1 and CDR2, the germline V gene lists SGHAT and FQNNGV. Measured from the cysteine to the phenylalanine, the CDR3 is 14 residues long. The kept DNA is CDR3 alone, 42 bases in frame from the first base. The V end loses 1 base and the J end loses 2 bases, and a stretch of 9 bases separates them.

The immunoSEQ hsTCRB v3.0 assay was used at survey level resolution for TRB variable region sequencing. The target sequencing depth for TRB was about 40,000-50,000 T-cell genomes per sample. An Illumina MiSeq with a v3 150-cycle kit was used to sequence the pooled TRB libraries. The original methods were these. Repertoire analysis was run in R within a reproducible Nextflow workflow that covered QC, data transformation and analysis. Custom analyses were implemented in LymphoSeq2, an R package for AIRR-Seq data exploration. Several samples that yielded fewer than 5000 total TRB sequences were excluded, so that approximately 170 HIV repertoires were analyzed. Among the 190 or so HIV repertoires that were kept, around 59 were collected before ART initiation and roughly 130 were collected after ART initiation. Repertoires were downsampled to 5000 TRB nucleotide sequences, and summary statistics were averaged over 100 downsampling iterations. Only TRB sequences with CDR3 regions of at least seven amino acids were retained for analysis. Diversity was assessed using a clonality score derived from Shannon entropy and using the Gini coefficient. In the repertoire networks, any two of the top 5000 CDR3 amino acid sequences were linked whenever the two sequences differed by an edit distance of one. Antigen specificity groups and MHC restriction were predicted for TRB CDR3 amino acid sequences with GLIPH2. CDR3 amino acid sequences were matched against VDJdb and McPAS-TCR to flag known CMV, EBV, HIV or tissue antigen associations. Pre-ART, post-ART and control groups were compared with Wilcoxon signed-rank tests and Holm-Bonferroni correction. Sourced from immuneACCESS, this table was stored by TCRdb with only in-frame sequences that have V and J called. A share of the clones is absent; for the studies checked, an unresolved V gene accounts for under half, and the remainder has no known explanation. The DNA gave D and trimming, while V, J and clone size come from that table. Counted in this sample were tens of thousands of clones; roughly 84% of them appeared once. About a fifth of the sample lies in the top ten.

This clone is a singleton in its sample. Which antigen it targets is not known. It has no much larger one-base neighbor in the sample; base qualities were not kept. The chain is encoded by TRBV11-2 joined to TRBJ2-7; TRBD2 is a weak D gene call, 5 bases matching. The source was unsorted PBMCs, collected 0.1 years before starting antiretroviral therapy. This TCR derives from a man aged 18 to 35 with HIV. At the DNA level, the sequence is TGTGCCAGCAGCTTAGCGGGGAATGCCTACGAGCAGTACTTC. This yields the protein CASSLAGNAYEQYF.